This TCR beta chain was sequenced during a study of shared clonotypes between healthy human individuals. Donors were Caucasian adults residing in Nashville, Tennessee, USA. The CDR3 is 15 amino acids. Per the germline V gene, CDR1 is SGHAT and CDR2 is FQNNGV. V lost 7 bases and J lost 0, with 13 bases in between. The table came from immunoSEQ multiplex PCR; TCRdb's copy has only in-frame clones and leaves some out. The data hold 450,000 to 500,000 clones, with roughly 80% observed a single time. Sequencing was done on a sample of PBMCs. V gene TRBV11-2 combines with J gene TRBJ1-3; D gene unclear. The sequence came from a woman between 35 and 50 years old in good health. Some clones in this sample may be carry-over from other donors' samples. CDR3 sequence reads: CASTQYGTSGNTIYF. In DNA, the CDR3 is TGTGCCAGCACCCAATACGGTACCTCTGGAAACACCATATATTTT.